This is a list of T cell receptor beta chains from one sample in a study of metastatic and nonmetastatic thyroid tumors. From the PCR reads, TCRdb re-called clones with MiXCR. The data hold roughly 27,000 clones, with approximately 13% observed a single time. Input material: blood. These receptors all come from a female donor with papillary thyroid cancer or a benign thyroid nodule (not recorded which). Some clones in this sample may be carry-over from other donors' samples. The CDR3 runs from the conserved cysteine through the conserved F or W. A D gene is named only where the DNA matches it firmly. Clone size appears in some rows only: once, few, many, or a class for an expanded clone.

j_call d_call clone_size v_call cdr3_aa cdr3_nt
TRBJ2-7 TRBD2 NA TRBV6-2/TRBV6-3 CANTTLEREVPYEQYF TGTGCCAACACTACCCTGGAGCGGGAGGTACCCTACGAGCAGTACTTC
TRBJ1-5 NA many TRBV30 CAWSPLTGQPQHF TGTGCCTGGAGTCCATTAACGGGACAGCCCCAGCATTTT
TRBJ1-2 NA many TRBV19 CASSFGSGDYTF TGTGCCAGTAGTTTCGGAAGCGGAGACTACACCTTC
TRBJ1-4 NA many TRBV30 CAWRGHLNEKLFF TGTGCCTGGAGGGGACACCTAAATGAAAAACTGTTTTTT
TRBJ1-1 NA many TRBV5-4 CASSLPPTGSSTEAFF TGTGCCAGCAGCCTTCCACCGACAGGAAGTTCCACTGAAGCTTTCTTT
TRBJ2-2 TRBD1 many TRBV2 CASTRQGDTGELFF TGTGCCAGCACCCGACAGGGGGACACCGGGGAGCTGTTTTTT
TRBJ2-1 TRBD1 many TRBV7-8 CASSPGQGGVDEQFF TGTGCCAGCAGCCCTGGACAGGGGGGAGTGGATGAGCAGTTCTTC
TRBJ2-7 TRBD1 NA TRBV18 CASSPPGTGVLYEQYF TGTGCCAGCTCACCCCCCGGGACAGGGGTCCTCTACGAGCAGTACTTC
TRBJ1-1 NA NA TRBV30 CAFTGRTEAFF TGTGCCTTTACAGGGCGCACTGAAGCTTTCTTT
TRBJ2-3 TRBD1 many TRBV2 CASSSGQGNFYVSDTQYF TGTGCCAGCAGTTCGGGACAGGGGAATTTTTATGTGTCAGATACGCAGTATTTT
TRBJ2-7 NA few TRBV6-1 CASSEVEAHEQYF TGTGCCAGCAGTGAAGTGGAGGCCCACGAGCAGTACTTC
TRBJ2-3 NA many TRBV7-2 CASSPYRGGSGDTQYF TGTGCCAGCAGCCCCTACAGGGGCGGCAGCGGGGATACGCAGTATTTT
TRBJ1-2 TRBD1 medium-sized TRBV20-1 CSARDYRQGDNYGYTF TGCAGTGCTAGAGATTATCGACAGGGGGATAACTATGGCTACACCTTC
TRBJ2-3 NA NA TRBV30 CAWSVGSASYDTQYF TGTGCCTGGAGTGTAGGTTCAGCTAGTTATGATACGCAGTATTTT
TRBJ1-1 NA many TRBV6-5 CASSYSRLGNTEAFF TGTGCCAGCAGTTACTCGAGGTTAGGGAACACTGAAGCTTTCTTT
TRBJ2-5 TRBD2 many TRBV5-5 CASSSWGEGYQETQYF TGTGCCAGCAGCTCTTGGGGGGAGGGGTACCAAGAGACCCAGTACTTC
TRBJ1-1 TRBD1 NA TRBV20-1 CSASPGQGIYSEAFF TGCAGTGCTAGTCCGGGACAGGGTATTTACTCTGAAGCTTTCTTT
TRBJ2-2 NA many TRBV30 CAWSALAATGELFF TGTGCCTGGAGTGCTTTAGCGGCCACCGGGGAGCTGTTTTTT
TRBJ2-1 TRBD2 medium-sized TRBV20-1 CSARLSGRGYNEQFF TGCAGTGCTCGTTTAAGCGGGAGGGGTTACAATGAGCAGTTCTTC
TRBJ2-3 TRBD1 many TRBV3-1 CASSQGQGATDTQYF TGTGCCAGCAGCCAAGGACAGGGGGCCACAGATACGCAGTATTTT
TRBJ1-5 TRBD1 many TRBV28 CASRRQGSSNQPQHF TGTGCCAGCAGAAGACAGGGGTCTAGCAATCAGCCCCAGCATTTT
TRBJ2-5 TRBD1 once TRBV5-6 CASSQDRKETQYF TGTGCCAGCAGCCAGGACAGGAAAGAGACCCAGTACTTC
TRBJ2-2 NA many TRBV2 CASSDSRARGTGELFF TGTGCCAGCAGCGATTCGCGGGCTAGAGGAACCGGGGAGCTGTTTTTT
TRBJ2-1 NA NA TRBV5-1 CASSLNYYNEQFF TGTGCCAGCAGCTTAAACTACTACAATGAGCAGTTCTTC
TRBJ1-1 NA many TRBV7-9 CASRRGNTEAFF TGTGCCAGCAGAAGGGGGAACACTGAAGCTTTCTTT
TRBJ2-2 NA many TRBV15 CATSSRRDSTGELFF TGTGCCACCAGCAGCAGAAGGGATAGCACCGGGGAGCTGTTTTTT
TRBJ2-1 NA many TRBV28 CASSFLSPYNEQFF TGTGCCAGCAGTTTCCTCTCTCCCTACAATGAGCAGTTCTTC
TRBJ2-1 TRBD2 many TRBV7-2 CASSLATSGYNEQFF TGTGCCAGCAGCTTAGCAACTAGCGGCTACAATGAGCAGTTCTTC
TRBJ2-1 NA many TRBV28 CASSRPGIYNEQFF TGTGCCAGCAGCCGTCCGGGAATCTACAATGAGCAGTTCTTC
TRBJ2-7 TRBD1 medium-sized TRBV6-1 CASSEEGQGAYEQYF TGTGCCAGCAGTGAAGAGGGACAGGGGGCCTACGAGCAGTACTTC
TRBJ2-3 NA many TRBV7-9 CASSLEIGDTQYF TGTGCCAGCAGCTTAGAGATTGGAGATACGCAGTATTTT
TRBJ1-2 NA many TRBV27 CASSLRAGWSWGYTF TGTGCCAGCAGTTTACGGGCAGGATGGTCTTGGGGCTACACCTTC
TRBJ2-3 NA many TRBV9 CASSVEVEGTDTQYF TGTGCCAGCAGCGTAGAAGTCGAGGGGACAGATACGCAGTATTTT
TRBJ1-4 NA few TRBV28 CASILQGGDEKLFF TGTGCCAGCATCCTACAAGGGGGTGATGAAAAACTGTTTTTT
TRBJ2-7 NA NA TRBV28 CASRPIDSTIYEQYF TGTGCCAGCAGGCCCATCGACAGTACGATCTACGAGCAGTACTTC
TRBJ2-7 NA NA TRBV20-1 CSARDLGGGTYEQYF TGCAGTGCTAGAGATCTGGGGGGGGGCACCTACGAGCAGTACTTC
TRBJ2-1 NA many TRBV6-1 CASSAFSIEQFF TGTGCCAGCAGCGCTTTTAGTATTGAGCAGTTCTTC
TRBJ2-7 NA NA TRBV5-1 CASSLDGYEQYF TGCGCCAGCAGCTTGGACGGTTACGAGCAGTACTTC